These T cell receptor beta chains were read from a single sample in a study of siplizumab effects on memory and regulatory T cells. Generated by immunoSEQ multiplex PCR, the TCRdb table keeps only in-frame clones and is missing some. The repertoire includes about 91,000 clones, roughly 96% of them detected once, and around 0.031% sits in the top ten. Sequencing used naive CD4+ T cells sorted from blood. All receptors derive from a human donor in good health. CDR3s include the opening cysteine and the closing phenylalanine or tryptophan. The D gene is left open where the match is weak.

j_gene	d_gene	v_gene	CDR3aa	CDR3nt
TRBJ2-1	.	TRBV27	CASSPSPYNEQFF	TGTGCCAGCAGTCCCTCCCCCTACAATGAGCAGTTCTTC
TRBJ2-2	.	TRBV7-3	CASSSSANTGELFF	TGTGCCAGCAGCTCTAGCGCGAACACCGGGGAGCTGTTTTTT
TRBJ1-2	.	TRBV7-9	CASSLFEGSNYGYTF	TGTGCCAGCAGCTTATTCGAGGGATCTAACTATGGCTACACCTTC
TRBJ2-7	.	TRBV9	CASSAAVGVLYEQYF	TGTGCCAGCAGCGCCGCCGTCGGGGTCCTCTACGAGCAGTACTTC
TRBJ2-1	TRBD2	TRBV7-7	CASSSGLAGSDEQFF	TGTGCCAGCAGCTCGGGACTAGCGGGGTCGGATGAGCAGTTCTTC
TRBJ1-1	.	TRBV4-1	CASSLRPPGVSSTEAFF	TGCGCCAGCAGCCTCCGGCCCCCTGGGGTATCGAGCACTGAAGCTTTCTTT
TRBJ2-3	TRBD1	TRBV7-9	CASSRQGTGVGTDTQYF	TGTGCCAGCAGCCGCCAGGGGACAGGGGTGGGCACAGATACGCAGTATTTT
TRBJ2-2	.	TRBV27	CASSLATGELFF	TGTGCCAGCAGTTTAGCCACCGGGGAGCTGTTTTTT
TRBJ2-3	.	TRBV5-1	CASSLGEASAPDTQYF	TGCGCCAGCAGCTTGGGGGAGGCTAGCGCCCCAGATACGCAGTATTTT
TRBJ1-5	TRBD1	TRBV6-5	CASSATGGNQPQHF	TGTGCCAGCAGTGCGACAGGGGGCAATCAGCCCCAGCATTTT